The 22 T cell receptor beta chains below were found in one sample sequenced in a study of cytomegalovirus exposure and HLA in healthy donors (dated by TCRdb to about 2017). Receptor amplification or capture employed the immunoSEQ multiplex PCR assay. For the multiplex PCR, a mixture combining 60 forward primers for TCR Vbeta segments and 13 reverse primers for TCR Jbeta segments was used. TCRdb carries this immuneACCESS record with in-frame sequences only. Its versions omit some clonotypes, under half of them owing to an unresolved V gene in the studies checked, with the rest unexplained. Here the sample has approximately 140,000 clones; just over 65% occur a single time. 6% to 8% of the sample lies in the top ten. The source material was PBMCs. The source is an older woman in good health and CMV-seronegative.

This clone was seen once. This chain connects TRBV19 to TRBJ2-1, with 11 bases lining up with TRBD2. V shed 4 bases, J shed 0 bases, and the junction held 8 bases outside the gene matches. The length of the CDR3 is 18 residues. Looked up from germline, CDR1 is LNHDA and CDR2 is SQIVND (reference sequence). CDR3 residues: CASSTGLAGGNSYNEQFF. CDR3 nucleotide sequence: TGTGCCAGTAGTACCGGACTAGCGGGTGGCAACTCCTACAATGAGCAGTTCTTC.

The V call is TRBV18, the J call TRBJ1-5; 11 bases are a match to TRBD1. The V segment lost 6 bases and the J segment 1 base; nucleotides outside the gene matches: 5. This CDR3 region has 16 residues. In germline, CDR1 is KGHSH, CDR2 LQKENI. The CDR3 here is CASSRTGGRSNQPQHF. Here the CDR3 DNA reads TGTGCCAGCTCCCGGACAGGGGGCCGGAGCAATCAGCCCCAGCATTTT. Drawing the rest from reference TRBV18 and TRBJ1-5, the complete variable domain is NAGVMQNPRHLVRRRGQEARLRCSPMKGHSHVYWYRQLPEEGLKFMVYLQKENIIDESGMPKERFSAEFPKEGPSILRIQQVVRGDSAAYFCASSRTGGRSNQPQHFGDGTRLSIL.

The chain has TRBV18 and TRBJ2-1; D is unresolved. CDR1 KGHSH and CDR2 LQKENI come from the germline V gene. V lost 3 bases and J lost 4, with 7 bases in between. The CDR3 has 13 residues. In DNA form, the CDR3 reads TGTGCCAGCTCACCGACGAGGTACAATGAGCAGTTCTTC. Its protein product is CASSPTRYNEQFF.

This chain connects TRBV12-5 to TRBJ1-2, with a possible D match to TRBD1 (5 bases). CDR1 is LGHNT, CDR2 FRNRAP, per germline. This CDR3 comprises 13 residues. Trimming pared 6 bases from V and 3 bases from J, leaving 11 bases between. The CDR3 here is CASGSTGHYGYTF. CDR3 sequence (DNA): TGTGCTAGTGGATCCACAGGCCACTATGGCTACACCTTC.

This chain uses TRBV7-9 with TRBJ2-5, with 12 bases identical to TRBD2. CDR1 is SEHNR, CDR2 FQNEAQ, per germline (reference sequence). The CDR3 has 19 residues. V lost 3 bases, J lost 2 bases, and 13 bases stayed unmatched. The DNA of the CDR3 is TGTGCCAGCAGCTTGCTCCTGAGTACTAGCGGGAGGTGGCAAGAGACCCAGTACTTC. Its protein product is CASSLLLSTSGRWQETQYF.

This clone was recorded once. CDR3 region: CASSSQTSGKETQYF. CDR3 nucleotides: TGTGCCAGCAGTTCCCAGACTAGCGGGAAAGAGACCCAGTACTTC. The V and J genes are TRBV28 and TRBJ2-5; the match to TRBD2 covers 11 bases. The CDR3 has 15 amino acids. Germline CDR1 is MDHEN and CDR2 is SYDVKM. The V gene end was trimmed by 4 bases and the J gene end by 3 bases; junction bases not matched to a gene: 4.

The J gene is TRBJ2-2, the V gene TRBV19, with D maybe TRBD1 (6 bases). Trimming left V 3 bases short and J 2 bases short, with 16 bases between. Germline V gives CDR1 LNHDA, CDR2 SQIVND (reference sequence). The CDR3 totals 17 residues. CDR3 DNA sequence: TGTGCCAGTAGTATGCCTGCCTCGGGGACAAACACCGGGGAGCTGTTTTTT. This codes for CASSMPASGTNTGELFF. The full variable domain, with the rest looked up from reference TRBV19 and TRBJ2-2, is DGGITQSPKYLFRKEGQNVTLSCEQNLNHDAMYWYRQDPGQGLRLIYYSQIVNDFQKGDIAEGYSVSREKKESFPLTVTSAQKNPTAFYLCASSMPASGTNTGELFFGEGSRLTVL.

Of note for this clone: At one end the junction does not follow the germline gene, possibly because of a read error. This sequence joins TRBV7-9 and TRBJ1-3; D gene unclear. Per germline, CDR1 SEHNR and CDR2 FQNEAQ (reference sequence). The CDR3 contains 12 residues. In DNA, the CDR3 is TGTTCCAGCAGCCTGTCTGGAAACACCATATATTTT. Protein: CSSSLSGNTIYF.

The sample holds one count of this clone. The rearrangement links TRBV18 to TRBJ2-7, with 8 positions matching TRBD1. The CDR3 extends over 14 amino acids. Germline values: CDR1 KGHSH, CDR2 LQKENI. Unmatched junction bases numbered 10, after V lost 6 bases and J lost 6 bases. CDR3 nucleotides: TGTGCCAGCTCCGCGGACAGGGAGGCCCTCGAGCAGTACTTC. Translation: CASSADREALEQYF.

The V and J genes are TRBV4-3 and TRBJ2-1; 8 nucleotides line up with TRBD2. V lost 0 bases to trimming and J lost 2 bases; unmatched junction nucleotides: 6. CDR1 is LGHNA and CDR2 is YSLEER in the germline V gene. This CDR3 has 17 amino acids. The CDR3 loop is CASSQESGLAPYNEQFF. CDR3 in DNA: TGCGCCAGCAGCCAAGAAAGTGGACTAGCCCCCTACAATGAGCAGTTCTTC.

In its sample, this clone was seen once. The CDR3 DNA follows: TGTGCCAGCAGTACCCCTCTGGGGGGGTCCTCCGGGTCGGGAGAGACCCAGTACTTC. It yields the protein CASSTPLGGSSGSGETQYF. The V call is TRBV28, the J call TRBJ2-5; 7 bases map to TRBD2. Germline values: CDR1 MDHEN, CDR2 SYDVKM. With 5 bases clipped from V and 4 bases from J, the junction kept 22 bases outside the gene matches. The CDR3 is 19 amino acids.

V usage is TRBV5-1 and J usage is TRBJ1-2; D not resolved. The CDR3 loop spans 13 amino acids. Trimming left V 0 bases short and J 8 bases short, with 11 bases between. Germline V gives CDR1 SGHRS, CDR2 YFSETQ. CDR3 residues: CASSLDFNAGYTF. The CDR3 region has the DNA TGCGCCAGCAGCTTGGATTTTAATGCGGGCTACACCTTC.

This CDR3 reads CASSPPGGSAGELFF. CDR3 sequence (DNA): TGTGCCAGCAGCCCGCCGGGGGGCAGCGCCGGGGAGCTGTTTTTT. V and J are TRBV7-9 and TRBJ2-2; D possibly corresponds to TRBD2 (7 bases). The CDR3 covers 15 residues. V gave up 5 bases and J gave up 6 bases, with 16 bases separating them. The V gene's germline CDR1 is SEHNR and CDR2 FQNEAQ (reference sequence). The variable domain in full, with the rest retrieved from reference TRBV7-9 and TRBJ2-2, is DTGVSQNPRHKITKRGQNVTFRCDPISEHNRLYWYRQTLGQGPEFLTYFQNEAQLEKSRLLSDRFSAERPKGSFSTLEIQRTEQGDSAMYLCASSPPGGSAGELFFGEGSRLTVL.

To note about this clone: The sample contains more than one DNA sequence encoding this CDR3. The chain couples TRBV11-3 to TRBJ1-3; 8 bases line up with TRBD1. V trimming: 11 bases; J trimming: 4 bases; junction bases outside the gene matches: 13. This CDR3 comprises 15 residues. Looked up from germline, CDR1 is SGHNT and CDR2 is YENEEA. The CDR3 here is CASSPGQGPGNTIYF. CDR3 bases: TGTGCCTCCAGCCCAGGACAGGGACCCGGAAACACCATATATTTT. The full variable domain, in which reference TRBV11-3 and TRBJ1-3 provide the parts outside the CDR3, is EAGVVQSPRYKIIEKKQPVAFWCNPISGHNTLYWYLQNLGQGPELLIRYENEEAVDDSQLPKDRFSAERLKGVDSTLKIQPAELGDSAVYLCASSPGQGPGNTIYFGEGSWLTVV.

V and J are TRBV6-1 and TRBJ1-6; no clear D. Germline lookup yields CDR1 MNHNS and CDR2 SASEGT. This CDR3 contains 15 residues. The ends were cut back, 7 bases at V and 9 bases at J, with 19 bases in the middle. The CDR3 here is CASTPAPVAGSPLHF. CDR3 bases: TGTGCCAGCACCCCAGCTCCTGTCGCGGGTTCACCCCTCCACTTT.

This chain uses TRBV5-1 with TRBJ2-7, with 7 nucleotides matching TRBD1. With 0 bases clipped from V and 13 bases from J, the junction kept 7 bases outside the gene matches. Germline V gives CDR1 SGHRS, CDR2 YFSETQ. This CDR3 has 12 amino acids. CDR3 loop: CASSLGQGQYYF. CDR3 DNA: TGCGCCAGCAGCTTGGGACAGGGCCAATATTACTTC.

The chain joins TRBV10-3 to TRBJ2-5; 7 bases are a match to TRBD1. This CDR3 region has 14 residues. Germline V lookup: CDR1 ENHRY, CDR2 SYGVKD. The V and J ends lost 7 bases and 5 bases, in that order; junction bases with no gene match: 10. The CDR3 protein is CAIKGTAPGETQYF. The CDR3 DNA reads TGTGCCATCAAAGGGACAGCCCCCGGTGAGACCCAGTACTTC.

J is TRBJ1-2 and V is TRBV19; D is possibly TRBD1 (6 bases). Germline CDR1 LNHDA, CDR2 SQIVND (reference sequence). The CDR3 is 14 residues long. V shed 4 bases and J shed 3 bases, with 12 bases lying between them. CDR3 sequence: CASSTPDRYYGYTF. DNA of the CDR3: TGTGCCAGTAGTACGCCAGACAGGTACTATGGCTACACCTTC.

This clone has just a few counts. The chain recombines TRBV7-7 with TRBJ1-5, with 8 bases aligning to TRBD1. Unmatched junction bases numbered 5, after V lost 5 bases and J lost 5 bases. From germline, CDR1 is SSHAT and CDR2 FNYEAQ (reference sequence). CDR3 length equals 14 residues. The CDR3, as DNA: TGTGCCAGCAGCCCTGGGACAGGATATCAGCCCCAGCATTTT. Protein sequence: CASSPGTGYQPQHF.

A remark on this clone: Different DNA sequences within this sample yield the same CDR3. CDR3 sequence: CASSLGGGNYGYTF. DNA for the CDR3: TGTGCCAGCAGTTTGGGGGGGGGTAACTATGGCTACACCTTC. The V and J genes are TRBV28 and TRBJ1-2, with a possible D match to TRBD1 (5 bases). Deletions cut 3 bases from V and 1 base from J, with 9 bases between. The CDR3 runs 14 residues. Germline V gives CDR1 MDHEN, CDR2 SYDVKM.

The J gene is TRBJ2-3, the V gene TRBV5-4; D is unclear. Per the germline V gene, CDR1 is SGHNT and CDR2 is YYREEE (reference sequence). There are 13 residues in the CDR3. With 4 bases removed from V and 2 bases from J, the gap between germline ends came to 8 bases. The CDR3 DNA is TGTGCCAGCAGCCGCTATACCACAGATACGCAGTATTTT. Translating gives CASSRYTTDTQYF.

This chain links TRBV5-1 with TRBJ2-5, with 9 bases lining up with TRBD1. This CDR3 has 14 residues. CDR1 and CDR2 from the germline V gene are SGHRS and YFSETQ. Losses at the gene ends were 4 bases for V and 5 bases for J; bases not matched to a gene: 6. The CDR3 DNA follows: TGCGCCAGCAGCGGAGGGACAGGGTGGGAGACCCAGTACTTC. The encoded protein is CASSGGTGWETQYF.